This T cell receptor beta chain was obtained from a study of CD8 T cells in ankylosing spondylitis. Points from the study as a whole: Prior work had noted some motif variants in reactive arthritis blood and synovial fluid.

The V gene lost 5 bases and the J gene lost 9 bases, with 18 bases spanning the gap. Germline V gene sequence: CDR1 SGHVS, CDR2 FQNEAQ. The CDR3 extends over 14 amino acids. This clonotype was found a few times. Its specificity is unknown. Library preparation for TCR beta used quantitative 5'-RACE with molecular barcodes. A single record per CDR3 protein comes from TCRdb applying MiXCR to the 5' RACE reads. The sample includes about 240,000 distinct CDR3 sequences, 8% to 9.5% of them seen just once. The chain is built from TRBV7-8 and TRBJ2-3; D unclear. The sequencing input was blood, either unsorted or a sorted T cell fraction (not recorded which). This clonotype originated in a male donor with ankylosing spondylitis or in good health (not recorded which). CDR3 bases: TGTGCCAGCAGCAAGAGACTCCCGGCGGAGACGCAGTATTTT. This translates into CASSKRLPAETQYF.